This entry lists 11 T cell receptor beta chains sequenced from one sample in a study of T cells in Graves' hyperthyroidism and ophthalmopathy. Amplification of TCR beta CDR3 regions used RNA as the template. During a first-round RT-PCR of the TCR CDR3, the HTBI primer set was used. TCRdb reprocessed the multiplex PCR reads via MiXCR and lists one record per CDR3 protein. The repertoire holds under 350,000 distinct CDR3 sequences, with 18% as singletons. The source material was blood. All receptors come from a woman aged 45-65 years with Graves' hyperthyroidism.

The rearrangement joins TRBV20-1 to TRBJ1-2; D is uncertain. V dropped 0 bases and J dropped 7 bases, with 15 bases sitting between them. CDR1 is DFQATT and CDR2 is SNEGSKA in the germline V gene (reference sequence). This CDR3 region has 14 residues. This CDR3 reads CSARDSANTGGYTF. CDR3 coding DNA: TGCAGTGCTAGAGATTCGGCAAACACCGGTGGCTACACCTTC.

This clonotype has ten or more counts. V and J are TRBV20-1 and TRBJ1-1, with D maybe TRBD1 (6 bases). CDR1 is DFQATT and CDR2 is SNEGSKA in the germline V gene (reference sequence). The CDR3 extends over 16 amino acids. Trimming removed 0 bases at V and 3 bases at J, with 17 bases between. CDR3 residues: CSAREGRTGKDTEAFF. In nucleotides, the CDR3 is TGCAGTGCTAGAGAGGGGAGAACAGGGAAGGACACTGAAGCTTTCTTT.

The rearrangement links TRBV6-1 to TRBJ2-2; TRBD2 matches at 9 bases. Germline values: CDR1 MNHNS, CDR2 SASEGT. The V segment lost 6 bases and the J segment 7 bases; nucleotides outside the gene matches: 12. The CDR3 extends over 16 amino acids. In DNA, the CDR3 is TGTGCCAGCAGCACTTTAGGGACTAGCTTAATCGGGGAGCTGTTTTTT. This translates into CASSTLGTSLIGELFF.

This clonotype was observed a few times. CDR3 nucleotide sequence: TGCAGTGCTAGTAGGGCAGGACAATCCTCCTACAATGAGCAGTTCTTC. Protein sequence: CSASRAGQSSYNEQFF. The chain combines TRBV20-1 with TRBJ2-1, with a possible D match to TRBD1 (5 bases). Germline CDR1 and CDR2: DFQATT and SNEGSKA (reference sequence). With 3 bases removed from V and 0 bases from J, the gap between germline ends came to 15 bases. This CDR3 region has 16 residues.

This clonotype was seen a handful of times. V gene TRBV3-1 combines with J gene TRBJ1-6, with a possible D match to TRBD1 (6 bases). The germline CDR1 and CDR2 sequences are LGHDT and YNNKEL (reference sequence). The CDR3 extends over 14 amino acids. Trimming cost V 6 bases and J 14 bases, with 20 bases left between them. The CDR3 loop is CASSTGHRGRTLHF. The CDR3 DNA sequence: TGTGCCAGCAGTACGGGACACCGCGGAAGGACCCTCCACTTT.

The V gene is TRBV15, the J gene TRBJ2-1; a weak D match, TRBD2 (7 bases). This CDR3 spans 16 amino acids. Per the germline V gene, CDR1 is LNHNV and CDR2 is YYDKDF (reference sequence). V lost 5 bases and J 0 bases, leaving 14 bases between the germline ends. The CDR3 protein is CATSVRGGVSYNEQFF. In DNA, the CDR3 is TGTGCCACCAGCGTTCGAGGGGGGGTCTCCTACAATGAGCAGTTCTTC.

This clonotype was counted at least ten times. The chain carries TRBV5-6 and TRBJ1-1, with D possibly TRBD1 on 5 matching bases. The CDR3 is 13 residues long. Germline CDR1 is SGHDT and CDR2 is YYEEEE. Trimming shortened V by 2 bases and J by 3 bases, and 8 bases separated the two germline ends. The CDR3 coding sequence is TGTGCCAGCAGCTTTTCGGGGGACACTGAAGCTTTCTTT. Amino acid sequence: CASSFSGDTEAFF.

This clonotype was seen a handful of times. The genes are TRBV10-3 and TRBJ1-6; 8 bases line up with TRBD1. CDR3 size: 15 residues. Germline values: CDR1 ENHRY, CDR2 SYGVKD. Trimming at V came to 6 bases and at J to 0 bases, leaving 1 base not matched to a gene. CDR3 in DNA: TGTGCCATCAGGGACAGGGACTCCTATAATTCACCCCTCCACTTT. Encoded protein: CAIRDRDSYNSPLHF.

The sample holds many counts of this clonotype. The chain combines TRBV6-2 or TRBV6-3 with TRBJ1-2; 7 bases are a match to TRBD1. CDR1 is MNHEY and CDR2 is SVGEGT in the germline V gene. This CDR3 is built from 14 residues. The J segment lost 7 bases and the V segment lost 5 bases, leaving 10 bases of the junction unmatched. CDR3 nucleotide sequence: TGTGCCAGCAGTGGGTACAGGGGCATTGGTGGCTACACCTTC. This sequence encodes CASSGYRGIGGYTF.

The sample holds many counts of this clonotype. The chain combines TRBV9 with TRBJ1-3; D is possibly TRBD1 (6 bases). The CDR3 runs 15 residues. Germline loops: CDR1 SGDLS, CDR2 YYNGEE. V was trimmed by 0 bases and J by 4 bases, leaving 11 bases between them. For the CDR3, the DNA is TGTGCCAGCAGCGTAGGGGGGGCATACGGAAACACCATATATTTT. Translated: CASSVGGAYGNTIYF. The full variable domain, completed using reference TRBV9 and TRBJ1-3, is DSGVTQTPKHLITATGQRVTLRCSPRSGDLSVYWYQQSLDQGLQFLIQYYNGEERAKGNILERFSAQQFPDLHSELNLSSLELGDSALYFCASSVGGAYGNTIYFGEGSWLTVV.

CDR3 nucleotide sequence: TGTGCCAGCAGCCAAGATGGACAGATTCTCGGTGGCTACACCTTC. As protein: CASSQDGQILGGYTF. The chain combines TRBV7-3 with TRBJ1-2, with D possibly being TRBD1 (6 bases). Germline V gene lookup returns CDR1 SGHTA and CDR2 FQGTGA. V lost 5 bases and J lost 7, with 20 bases in between. CDR3 size: 15 residues.